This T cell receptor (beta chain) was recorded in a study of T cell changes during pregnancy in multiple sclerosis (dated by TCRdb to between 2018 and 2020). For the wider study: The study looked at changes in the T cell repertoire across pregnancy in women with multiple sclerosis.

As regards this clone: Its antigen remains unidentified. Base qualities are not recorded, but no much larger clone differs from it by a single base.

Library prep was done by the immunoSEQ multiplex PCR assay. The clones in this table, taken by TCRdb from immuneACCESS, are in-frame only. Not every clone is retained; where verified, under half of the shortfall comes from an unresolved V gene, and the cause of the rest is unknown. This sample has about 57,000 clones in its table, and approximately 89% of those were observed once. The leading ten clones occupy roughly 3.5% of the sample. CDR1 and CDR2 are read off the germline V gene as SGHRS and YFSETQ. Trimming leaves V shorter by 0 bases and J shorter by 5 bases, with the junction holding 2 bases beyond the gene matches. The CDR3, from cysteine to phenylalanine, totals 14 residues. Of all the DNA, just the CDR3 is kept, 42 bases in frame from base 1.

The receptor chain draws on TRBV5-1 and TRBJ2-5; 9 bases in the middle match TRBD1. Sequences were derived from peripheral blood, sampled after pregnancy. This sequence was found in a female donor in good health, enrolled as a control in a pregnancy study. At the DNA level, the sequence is TGCGCCAGCAGCTTGGGGACAGGGGCGGAGACCCAGTACTTC. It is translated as CASSLGTGAETQYF.